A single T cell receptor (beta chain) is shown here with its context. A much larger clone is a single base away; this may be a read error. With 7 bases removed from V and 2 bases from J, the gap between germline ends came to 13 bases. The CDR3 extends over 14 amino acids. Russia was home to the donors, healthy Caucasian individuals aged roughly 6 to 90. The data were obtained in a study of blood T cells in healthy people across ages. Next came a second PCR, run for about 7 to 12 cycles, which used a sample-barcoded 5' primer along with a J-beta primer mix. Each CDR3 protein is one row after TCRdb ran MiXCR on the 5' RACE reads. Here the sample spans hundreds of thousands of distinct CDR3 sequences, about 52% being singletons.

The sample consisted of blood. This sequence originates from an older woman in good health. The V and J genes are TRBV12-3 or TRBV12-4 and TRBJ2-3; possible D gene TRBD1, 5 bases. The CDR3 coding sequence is TGTGCCAGCACCCCGACAGCCCCCACAGATACGCAGTATTTT. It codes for CASTPTAPTDTQYF.